This TCR beta chain was captured by sequencing in a study of vaccination and CD4 T cells after COVID-19. Sequencing of the DNA from cultured CD4+ T cells was carried out with the Oncomine TCR Beta short-read assay. In TCRdb, the PCR reads were re-called with MiXCR into one record per CDR3 protein. The sample has nearly 5,000 distinct CDR3 sequences, around 44% seen once. Study-wide results and caveats: Spike mono-reactivity was evident in 304 of the 307 vaccine-specific clones derived from convalescent patients.

Treatment reported: roughly 10-day PBMC culture with coronavirus spike peptide pools or control peptides (ViraFEST assay). TCR sequencing followed the expansion of antigen-specific T cells with peptide pools in ViraFEST. Researchers reported culturing 2 million or so PBMCs per well with around 10 IU/ml IL-2 and about 10 ug/ml peptide pools. The germline V gene has CDR1 MDHEN and CDR2 SYDVKM. Between the trimmed V and J ends, which lost 10 bases and 2 bases, there was a span of 17 bases. The CDR3 has 14 residues. Comment on this clonotype: As yet, its antigen is unknown.

The chain combines TRBV28 with TRBJ1-2, with D tentatively TRBD1 (5 bases). The starting material was CD4+ T cells from blood, cultured in vitro, obtained after SARS-CoV-2 vaccination. This clonotype originated in a human donor who had recovered from COVID-19. The CDR3 sequence is CATPGEGQNYGYTF. CDR3 nucleotides: TGTGCCACTCCGGGAGAGGGGCAAAACTATGGCTACACCTTC.